This T cell receptor beta chain came from a study of T-cell reconstitution after alpha-beta-depleted transplantation in children. This clonotype was counted only a few times. Unique molecular identifiers were incorporated into the prepared TCRbeta library. TCRdb processed the PCR reads anew with MiXCR; each CDR3 protein has one entry. The sample yields about a million distinct CDR3 sequences, about 30% seen once. The receptor's source is a boy younger than two who had a stem cell transplant for SCID, so the T cells may come from the graft donor. The sequencing used PBMCs, mostly from graft donor cells, collected 360 days after TCRalphabeta/CD19-depleted stem cell transplant.

Here the CDR3 DNA reads TGTGCCAGCTCACCCGGGGGGGCTCGTTACGAGCAGTACTTC. This translates into CASSPGGARYEQYF. This chain connects TRBV18 to TRBJ2-7, with 8 bases aligning to TRBD2. The CDR3 is 14 amino acids. CDR1 is KGHSH, CDR2 LQKENI, per germline. Trimming removed 3 bases from V and 4 bases from J; junction bases left unmatched: 5.